One sample yielded the 18 T cell receptor beta chains listed below, sequenced in a study of T-cell reconstitution after alpha-beta-depleted transplantation in children. It was with unique molecular identifiers that the TCRbeta library was prepared. TCRdb called the PCR reads again in MiXCR, with one record for every CDR3 protein. Of 610,000 or so distinct CDR3 sequences listed, 27% are singletons. This specimen consisted of PBMCs, obtained before TCRalphabeta/CD19-depleted stem cell transplant. The receptors were gathered from a boy under two years old with Wiskott-Aldrich syndrome, due to receive a stem cell transplant.

The CDR3 reads CASSFDRTGDNYGYTF. DNA of the CDR3: TGCGCCAGCAGCTTTGACAGGACAGGGGATAACTATGGCTACACCTTC. The V gene is TRBV5-1, the J gene TRBJ1-2; 9 bases line up with TRBD1. The CDR3 has 16 residues. V shed 2 bases and J 1 base; nucleotides not matched to a gene: 6. Germline V gene lookup returns CDR1 SGHRS and CDR2 YFSETQ.

The chain has TRBV30 and TRBJ1-1; D uncertain. From germline, CDR1 is GTSNPN and CDR2 SVGIG (reference sequence). The V end was cut by 3 bases, the J end by 0 bases, with 8 bases between. The CDR3 contains 13 residues. DNA of the CDR3: TGTGCCTGGAGGTTTTGGGTGAACACTGAAGCTTTCTTT. It specifies CAWRFWVNTEAFF.

The rearrangement joins TRBV2 to TRBJ1-4, with a tentative D call TRBD1 (6 bases). CDR3 length: 13 residues. Trimming removed 4 bases at V and 4 bases at J, with 7 bases between. CDR1 is SNHLY and CDR2 is FYNNEI in the germline V gene. As DNA, the CDR3 is TGTGCCAGCAGTGCGGACAGTAATGAAAAACTGTTTTTT. It yields the protein CASSADSNEKLFF.

This clonotype was seen more than once but under ten times. V is TRBV6-1 and J is TRBJ1-5; D may be TRBD1 (5 bases). The CDR3 extends over 15 amino acids. V shed 6 bases and J shed 5 bases, with 17 bases lying between them. The germline V gene has CDR1 MNHNS and CDR2 SASEGT. CDR3 loop: CASSSLGGSDQPQHF. The CDR3 DNA sequence: TGTGCCAGCAGCAGTCTTGGGGGTTCTGATCAGCCCCAGCATTTT.

The CDR3 protein is CASMSQPPPLKQYF. CDR3 nucleotide sequence: TGTGCCAGCATGAGCCAGCCACCTCCTCTAAAGCAGTACTTC. The chain recombines TRBV12-3 or TRBV12-4 with TRBJ2-7; D gene uncertain. CDR3 size: 14 residues. With 7 bases removed from V and 8 bases from J, the gap between germline ends came to 21 bases.

This clonotype was observed a single time. The V and J genes are TRBV5-1 and TRBJ2-7; possibly TRBD2 for D (6 bases). Trimming removed 4 bases at V and 0 bases at J, with 11 bases between. The CDR3 totals 14 residues. From germline, CDR1 is SGHRS and CDR2 YFSETQ. For the CDR3, the DNA is TGCGCCAGCAGCCCTTTCGGGAGCTCCTACGAGCAGTACTTC. It specifies CASSPFGSSYEQYF.

The V call is TRBV30, the J call TRBJ2-3; tentative D call: TRBD2 (6 bases). Looked up from germline, CDR1 is GTSNPN and CDR2 is SVGIG (reference sequence). The CDR3 extends over 14 amino acids. V lost 2 bases, J lost 3 bases, and 12 bases lay in between. Written as DNA, the CDR3 is TGTGCCTGGAGTCCGACTAGAAGAACAGATACGCAGTATTTT. Protein product: CAWSPTRRTDTQYF.

The chain has TRBV5-1 and TRBJ2-1; no firm D call. The CDR3 runs 14 residues. With 0 bases removed from V and 8 bases from J, the gap between germline ends came to 12 bases. Germline CDR1 is SGHRS and CDR2 is YFSETQ. The CDR3 here is CASSLARLGDEQFF. CDR3 nucleotide sequence: TGCGCCAGCAGCTTGGCCCGTCTCGGCGATGAGCAGTTCTTC. The full variable domain, rest sourced from reference TRBV5-1 and TRBJ2-1, is KAGVTQTPRYLIKTRGQQVTLSCSPISGHRSVSWYQQTPGQGLQFLFEYFSETQRNKGNFPGRFSGRQFSNSRSEMNVSTLELGDSALYLCASSLARLGDEQFFGPGTRLTVL.

The chain uses TRBV20-1 and TRBJ2-6; D may be TRBD1 or TRBD2 (5 bases each). The CDR3 totals 15 residues. Germline-derived CDR1 and CDR2 are DFQATT and SNEGSKA (reference sequence). The V gene lost 5 bases and the J gene lost 2 bases, with 13 bases spanning the gap. The CDR3 DNA is TGCAGTGCTCCGCCGAGGGGACCTGGGGCCAACGTCCTGACTTTC. It yields the protein CSAPPRGPGANVLTF.

This clonotype was observed a few times. The CDR3 here is CASSLSATLGGNEQFF. The DNA for the CDR3 is TGTGCCAGCAGCTTATCAGCGACCCTCGGGGGAAATGAGCAGTTCTTC. The chain combines TRBV7-2 with TRBJ2-1; TRBD2 might be the D (6 bases). Looked up from germline, CDR1 is SGHTA and CDR2 is FQGNSA. With 2 bases removed from V and 7 bases from J, the gap between germline ends came to 18 bases. The CDR3 length is 16 residues. The full variable domain, its missing parts supplied by reference TRBV7-2 and TRBJ2-1, is GAGVSQSPSNKVTEKGKDVELRCDPISGHTALYWYRQSLGQGLEFLIYFQGNSAPDKSGLPSDRFSAERTGGSVSTLTIQRTQQEDSAVYLCASSLSATLGGNEQFFGPGTRLTVL.

This rearrangement joins TRBV5-1 to TRBJ1-5; the match to TRBD1 covers 7 bases. This CDR3 has 15 amino acids. J lost 5 bases, V lost 4 bases, and 9 bases had no gene match. In germline, CDR1 is SGHRS, CDR2 YFSETQ. CDR3 residues: CASSPEGRGHQPQHF. As DNA, the CDR3 is TGCGCCAGCAGCCCCGAGGGGAGGGGGCATCAGCCCCAGCATTTT.

The chain is built from TRBV12-3 or TRBV12-4 and TRBJ2-1; a weak D match, TRBD2 (5 bases). CDR3 length: 11 residues. Trimming took 6 bases from V and 6 from J, leaving 6 bases between them. For the CDR3, the DNA is TGTGCCAGCAGAGGGAGCAATGAGCAGTTCTTC. It yields the protein CASRGSNEQFF.

This rearrangement joins TRBV7-6 to TRBJ2-7; 10 bases match TRBD2. The CDR3 consists of 16 residues. Germline lookup yields CDR1 SGHVS and CDR2 FNYEAQ. After removal of 1 base from V and 2 bases from J, the junction contained 5 bases not matched to a gene. The CDR3 here is CASSLEPSGSTYEQYF. In DNA form, the CDR3 reads TGTGCCAGCAGCTTAGAGCCTAGCGGGAGTACCTACGAGCAGTACTTC.

The rearrangement joins TRBV20-1 to TRBJ2-1; D not resolved. CDR1 is DFQATT, CDR2 SNEGSKA, per germline (reference sequence). Trimming took 5 bases from V and 5 from J, leaving 10 bases between them. The CDR3 has 12 amino acids. CDR3 sequence reads: CSAPRPNNEQFF. The CDR3 bases are TGCAGTGCTCCGCGACCTAACAATGAGCAGTTCTTC.

This clonotype was found a few times. The rearrangement links TRBV5-1 to TRBJ2-6, with D uncertain. The germline CDR1 and CDR2 sequences are SGHRS and YFSETQ. The V end lost 4 bases, the J end lost 0 bases, and 11 bases lay between the germline ends. The CDR3 is 16 amino acids. The CDR3 nucleotides are TGCGCCAGCAGCCTTAGACTCAGCTCTGGGGCCAACGTCCTGACTTTC. Protein product: CASSLRLSSGANVLTF. Variable domain in full (rest from reference TRBV5-1 and TRBJ2-6): KAGVTQTPRYLIKTRGQQVTLSCSPISGHRSVSWYQQTPGQGLQFLFEYFSETQRNKGNFPGRFSGRQFSNSRSEMNVSTLELGDSALYLCASSLRLSSGANVLTFGAGSRLTVL.

J is TRBJ2-5 and V is TRBV12-3 or TRBV12-4; TRBD2 matches 9 bases. With 3 bases clipped from V and 9 bases from J, the junction kept 5 bases outside the gene matches. The CDR3 runs to 13 residues. CDR3 DNA sequence: TGTGCCAGCAGTTTCACTAGCGGGTCGCCCCAGTACTTC. This translates into CASSFTSGSPQYF.

The sample holds a few counts of this clonotype. V and J are TRBV2 and TRBJ1-5, with 7 bases lining up with TRBD1. V gave up 3 bases and J gave up 5 bases; unmatched junction bases: 4. The CDR3 consists of 14 residues. Germline loops: CDR1 SNHLY, CDR2 FYNNEI. CDR3 sequence: CASSERGPDQPQHF. The CDR3 bases are TGTGCCAGCAGTGAGAGGGGGCCGGATCAGCCCCAGCATTTT.

V usage is TRBV20-1 and J usage is TRBJ2-4, with no clear D. The CDR3 is 16 amino acids. The germline CDR1 and CDR2 sequences are DFQATT and SNEGSKA (reference sequence). Trimming shortened V by 0 bases and J by 0 bases, and 12 bases separated the two germline ends. The CDR3: CSARDLAGVAKNIQYF. The CDR3 nucleotides are TGCAGTGCTAGAGATCTCGCCGGAGTAGCCAAAAACATTCAGTACTTC.